This TCR beta chain comes out of a study of T-cell reconstitution after alpha-beta-depleted transplantation in children. Whole-study findings and limits: Alpha-beta T cells about two months after transplant reportedly derived from several hundred expanded graft clones. In some patients, recipient T cells and intrathymic progenitors surviving conditioning explained high day-60 diversity.

This clonotype has at least ten counts. Its antigen is currently unknown. A library of TCRbeta sequences, prepared with unique molecular identifiers, was generated. TCRdb re-called the PCR reads with MiXCR, one entry per CDR3 protein. The table shows 440,000 or so distinct CDR3 sequences, with roughly 43% occurring only once. Per germline, CDR1 SNHLY and CDR2 FYNNEI. There are 16 residues in the CDR3. Germline trimming cut 5 bases from V and 1 base from J; bases unmatched to any gene: 6. The starting material was PBMCs, obtained before TCRalphabeta/CD19-depleted stem cell transplant. The chain is built from TRBV2 and TRBJ2-5; 11 bases are a match to TRBD2. The sequence was collected from a girl aged 2 to 10 with aplastic anemia, due to receive a stem cell transplant. CDR3 in amino acids: CASSPLAGVPQETQYF. The CDR3 DNA reads as TGTGCCAGCAGTCCACTAGCGGGAGTCCCCCAAGAGACCCAGTACTTC. The full variable domain, its missing parts supplied by reference TRBV2 and TRBJ2-5, is EPEVTQTPSHQVTQMGQEVILRCVPISNHLYFYWYRQILGQKVEFLVSFYNNEISEKSEIFDDQFSVERPDGSNFTLKIRSTKLEDSAMYFCASSPLAGVPQETQYFGPGTRLLVL.